These 5 T cell receptor beta chains were sequenced from one sample in a study of blood T cells in healthy people across ages. Sample-barcoded 5' priming and a J-beta primer mix drove a second PCR of roughly 7 to 11 cycles. A single record per CDR3 protein comes from TCRdb applying MiXCR to the 5' RACE reads. Of around 990,000 distinct CDR3 sequences in the sample, under 40% were seen once. The sample was blood. These TCRs come from a young man in good health.

The gene calls are TRBV6-6 and TRBJ1-4, with 10 positions matching TRBD1. Germline assignment: CDR1 MNHNY and CDR2 SVGAGI (reference sequence). V shed 8 bases and J 8 bases; nucleotides not matched to a gene: 8. The CDR3 contains 14 residues. CDR3 in amino acids: CASGDRGLSEKLFF. The CDR3 DNA reads as TGTGCCAGCGGAGACAGGGGGCTAAGCGAAAAACTGTTTTTT.

This clonotype came up a few times. J is TRBJ2-7 and V is TRBV10-3, with D possibly TRBD1 on 5 matching bases. Trimming took 3 bases from V and 0 from J, leaving 6 bases between them. In germline, CDR1 is ENHRY, CDR2 SYGVKD. The CDR3 contains 13 residues. The CDR3, as DNA: TGTGCCATCAGTGACGACAGCTCCTACGAGCAGTACTTC. Translating it yields CAISDDSSYEQYF.

This chain uses TRBV20-1 with TRBJ1-2, with D possibly being TRBD1 (5 bases). V dropped 3 bases and J dropped 6 bases, with 17 bases sitting between them. Germline V gene sequence: CDR1 DFQATT, CDR2 SNEGSKA (reference sequence). The CDR3 runs to 14 residues. The CDR3 protein is CSASPGREVDGYTF. The CDR3 DNA sequence: TGCAGTGCTAGCCCCGGCAGGGAAGTGGATGGCTACACCTTC.

To note about this clonotype: At one end the junction does not follow the germline gene, possibly because of a read error. The chain couples TRBV30 to TRBJ1-6; D is uncertain. Per germline, CDR1 GTSNPN and CDR2 SVGIG (reference sequence). This CDR3 is built from 14 residues. This CDR3 reads CAWSVTVMNSPLHF. The CDR3 DNA reads TGTGCCTGGAGTGTCACAGTAATGAATTCGCCCCTCCACTTT.

This clonotype was observed a handful of times. This chain joins TRBV25-1 and TRBJ1-1, with 7 bases aligning to TRBD1. Germline trimming cut 4 bases from V and 4 bases from J; bases unmatched to any gene: 3. Germline CDR1 MGHDK, CDR2 SYGVNS. This CDR3 comprises 13 residues. CDR3 in amino acids: CASSAPGGTEAFF. The CDR3 DNA follows: TGTGCCAGCAGTGCTCCAGGGGGCACTGAAGCTTTCTTT.